Listed here are 19 T cell receptor beta chains from one sample, sequenced in a study of T cells in women clearing cervical HPV infection. Here immunoSEQ multiplex PCR was the method, and the copy in TCRdb shows in-frame clones only, minus some. Here the sample table reports roughly 21,000 clones. Material: blood buffy coat. These receptors were taken from a woman between 18 and 75 years old with a cervical HPV16 infection that either progressed to CIN3+ or cleared (not recorded which).

Concerning this clone: The read halts 3 residues ahead of the CDR3 end, with the missing end drawn from the germline J gene. This chain connects TRBV5-1 to TRBJ2-7; 11 positions match TRBD2. Unmatched junction bases numbered 11, after V lost 5 bases and J lost 4 bases. In germline, CDR1 is SGHRS, CDR2 YFSETQ. CDR3 length: 16 amino acids. The chain's CDR3 is CASSGGGTSGRYEQYF. CDR3 DNA (partial): TGCGCCAGCAGTGGAGGTGGAACTAGCGGGAGATACGAG.

About this clone itself: Read sequence stops 3 residues before the CDR3 end, and the germline J gene provides the missing end. The chain links TRBV7-9 to TRBJ1-1; TRBD1 is a possible D gene (6 bases). There are 12 residues in the CDR3. Germline values: CDR1 SEHNR, CDR2 FQNEAQ (reference sequence). V lost 8 bases and J lost 4, with 11 bases in between. Partial CDR3 DNA: TGTGCCAGCGATTTACAGGGCACTGAA. It is translated as CASDLQGTE. From start to end, the CDR3 is CASDLQGTEAFF.

The DNA read from the CDR3 is TGTGCCATCAGTGAGCGTGACAATGGC. It encodes CAISERDNG. The complete CDR3 reads CAISERDNGYTF. The chain employs TRBV10-3 and TRBJ1-2; no firm D call. The read gets to within 3 residues of the CDR3 end, and the germline J gene fills in the rest. This CDR3 comprises 12 residues. Germline CDR1 reads ENHRY; CDR2 reads SYGVKD. Trimming left V 2 bases short and J 6 bases short, with 7 bases between.

A note on this clone: The CDR3 extends 3 residues past the end of the read, so its final part is completed from the germline J gene. The rearrangement uses TRBV11-2 and TRBJ2-3, with D perhaps matching TRBD1 (5 bases). The V and J ends lost 1 base and 6 bases respectively, with 11 bases between them. The length of the CDR3 is 14 residues. CDR1 and CDR2 from the germline V gene are SGHAT and FQNNGV. The part of the CDR3 DNA that was read is TGTGCCAGCAGCTTAGCGTCAGGGCAGGATACG. This sequence encodes CASSLASGQDT. The CDR3 as a whole reads CASSLASGQDTQYF.

CDR3 DNA, as far as it was read: TGCGCCAGCAGTGAGTCAGGCCCCATCGGGGGCGAG. As protein: CASSESGPIGGE. The complete CDR3 sequence is CASSESGPIGGEQYF. The gene calls are TRBV10-2 and TRBJ2-7; perhaps TRBD2 as D (6 bases). From the germline J gene comes the end of the CDR3, since the read stops 3 residues before it. V was clipped by 0 bases and J by 6 bases, with 15 bases between them. Germline CDR1 is WSHSY and CDR2 is SAAADI. The CDR3 sequence is 15 residues long.

With regard to this clone: The read is 3 residues too short to cover the CDR3 end, so that end is filled in from the germline J gene. The chain couples TRBV11-2 to TRBJ2-7; 8 positions agree with TRBD1. CDR1 SGHAT and CDR2 FQNNGV come from the germline V gene. Germline trimming cut 5 bases from V and 2 bases from J; bases unmatched to any gene: 8. This CDR3 comprises 15 residues. CDR3 sequence reads: CASSPLDRVPYEQYF. The DNA read from the CDR3 is TGTGCCAGCAGCCCCCTGGACAGGGTCCCCTACGAG.

Note on this clone: Read coverage stops 3 residues before the CDR3 terminus; the germline J gene supplies the remainder. The gene calls are TRBV29-1 and TRBJ2-7, with 9 bases lining up with TRBD1. Trimming cost V 3 bases and J 2 bases; bases outside gene matches: 2. The germline V gene encodes CDR1 SQVTM and CDR2 ANQGSEA. The CDR3 has 13 residues. The part of the CDR3 DNA that was read is TGCAGCGTTGATGGACAGGGGACCTACGAG. Protein: CSVDGQGTYE. Given in full, the CDR3 is CSVDGQGTYEQYF.

In regard to this clone: From the germline J gene comes the end of the CDR3, since the read stops 3 residues before it. This rearrangement joins TRBV2 to TRBJ1-4, with D perhaps TRBD1 (5 bases). This CDR3 comprises 14 residues. Between the trimmed V and J ends, which lost 1 base and 7 bases, there was a span of 10 bases. CDR1 is SNHLY and CDR2 is FYNNEI in the germline V gene. CDR3 residues: CASSEGQGGEKLFF. The part of the CDR3 DNA that was read is TGTGCCAGCAGTGAAGGGCAGGGTGGTGAAAAA.

Notes on this clone: The read stops 3 residues short of the end of the CDR3; the missing end is completed from the germline J gene. V is TRBV29-1 and J is TRBJ2-7, with 8 bases matching TRBD1. V lost 7 bases, J lost 5 bases, and 10 bases stayed unmatched. CDR1 and CDR2 (germline): SQVTM, ANQGSEA. The CDR3 runs to 13 residues. The sequenced part of the CDR3 DNA is TGCAGCGCAGACAGGGGAGAAGGCAACGAG. Encoded protein: CSADRGEGNE. The full CDR3 is CSADRGEGNEQYF.

About this clone itself: The CDR3 is cut off 3 residues early in the read; its end comes from the germline J gene. V is TRBV20-1 and J is TRBJ1-6; 11 nucleotides line up with TRBD1. The V gene end was trimmed by 5 bases and the J gene end by 2 bases; junction bases not matched to a gene: 2. Germline values: CDR1 DFQATT, CDR2 SNEGSKA (reference sequence). This CDR3 spans 15 amino acids. The CDR3 DNA, read in part, is TGCAGTGCTCGGACAGGGGGCGCCTATAATTCACCC. Residues: CSARTGGAYNSP. The CDR3 reads in full as CSARTGGAYNSPLHF.

Regarding this clone: The observed sequence ends 3 residues before the CDR3 terminus, with the missing tail filled in from the germline J gene. The rearrangement links TRBV28 to TRBJ1-2; 8 bases fit TRBD1. Germline-derived CDR1 and CDR2 are MDHEN and SYDVKM. V trimming: 3 bases; J trimming: 0 bases; junction bases outside the gene matches: 3. The CDR3 loop spans 15 amino acids. CDR3 loop: CASSFSGQANYGYTF. The DNA read from the CDR3 is TGTGCCAGCAGTTTCTCGGGACAGGCTAACTATGGC.

About this clone: The read ends 3 residues shy of where the CDR3 ends; the end is completed using the germline J gene. The chain carries TRBV10-3 and TRBJ1-2, with 9 nucleotides matching TRBD1. Germline CDR1 and CDR2: ENHRY and SYGVKD. CDR3 length: 15 amino acids. V was clipped by 3 bases and J by 4 bases; unmatched bases: 6. CDR3 bases read: TGTGCCATCAGTGACAGAACAGGGGGCAGCTATGGC. Amino acids: CAISDRTGGSYG. The whole CDR3 is CAISDRTGGSYGYTF.

For this clone: With the read ending 3 residues before the CDR3 end, the germline J gene is used to fill in that end. This chain joins TRBV7-8 and TRBJ1-5, with D tentatively TRBD1 (6 bases). Germline V gene lookup returns CDR1 SGHVS and CDR2 FQNEAQ. CDR3 size: 15 residues. Trimming cost V 5 bases and J 0 bases, with 11 bases left between them. CDR3 DNA, as far as it was read: TGTGCCAGCAGCCAAGGACAGTCTAGCAATCAGCCC. Protein: CASSQGQSSNQP. The complete CDR3 protein is CASSQGQSSNQPQHF.

About this clone itself: The read comes to an end 3 residues before the CDR3 does, leaving the germline J gene to fill in the end. This chain joins TRBV20-1 and TRBJ2-2; 7 bases agree with TRBD2. CDR3 length: 14 residues. Looked up from germline, CDR1 is DFQATT and CDR2 is SNEGSKA (reference sequence). J gave up 6 bases and V 5 bases, and 9 bases lay outside the gene matches. CDR3: CSAGGLPGAGELFF. CDR3 DNA (partial): TGCAGTGCTGGGGGACTACCCGGGGCCGGGGAG.

Concerning this clone itself: The read falls 3 residues short of the CDR3 end, and the missing part is taken from the germline J gene. The gene calls are TRBV5-1 and TRBJ1-2, with TRBD1 identical over 10 bases. The CDR3 is 15 amino acids. Germline V gene lookup returns CDR1 SGHRS and CDR2 YFSETQ. V shed 3 bases, J shed 2 bases, and the junction held 4 bases outside the gene matches. The CDR3 bases that were read are TGCGCCAGCAGCTCCCGGGGACAGGGGAACTATGGC. Its protein product is CASSSRGQGNYG. The full CDR3 sequence reads CASSSRGQGNYGYTF.

As concerns this clone: The read comes to an end 3 residues before the CDR3 does, leaving the germline J gene to fill in the end. This sequence joins TRBV27 and TRBJ2-5; no clear D. The CDR3 consists of 13 residues. The germline gives CDR1 MNHEY, CDR2 SMNVEV (reference sequence). V was shortened by 2 bases and J by 2 bases, with 6 bases between the two germline ends. The covered CDR3 bases are TGTGCCAGCAGTTTACCCCGGCAAGAGACC. This gives the protein CASSLPRQET. The CDR3, in full, reads CASSLPRQETQYF.

In regard to this clone: Coverage ceases 3 residues before the CDR3 finishes, and the germline J gene fills in the end. The chain has TRBV20-1 and TRBJ2-2; 9 positions match TRBD1. This CDR3 is built from 16 residues. CDR1 and CDR2 (germline): DFQATT, SNEGSKA (reference sequence). J lost 1 base, V lost 0 bases, and 3 bases had no gene match. The part of the CDR3 DNA that was read is TGCAGTGCTAGAGAAGCGGGACAGGGGAACACCGGGGAG. Encoded protein: CSAREAGQGNTGE. The whole CDR3 sequence is CSAREAGQGNTGELFF.

Note on this clone: The read ends 3 residues shy of where the CDR3 ends; the end is completed using the germline J gene. The V and J genes are TRBV18 and TRBJ2-3; no firm D call. CDR1 and CDR2 (germline): KGHSH, LQKENI. The CDR3 spans 16 residues. The ends were cut back, 0 bases at V and 1 base at J, with 11 bases in the middle. This CDR3 reads CASSPPAGTGTDTQYF. CDR3 bases read: TGTGCCAGCTCACCACCTGCAGGAACCGGCACAGATACG.

As concerns this clone: The CDR3 end lies 3 residues beyond the end of the read and is filled in from the germline J gene. This chain connects TRBV5-6 to TRBJ2-5; D not certain. Trimming pared 1 base from V and 1 base from J, leaving 5 bases between. CDR1 and CDR2 (germline): SGHDT, YYEEEE. The CDR3 runs 13 residues. CDR3 DNA (partial): TGTGCCAGCAGCTTGTGGCCCCAAGAGACC. Its protein product is CASSLWPQET. The full CDR3 protein reads CASSLWPQETQYF.